This TCR beta chain was captured in a study of T cell changes during pregnancy in multiple sclerosis. V trimming: 4 bases; J trimming: 0 bases; junction bases outside the gene matches: 8. The CDR3 spans 16 residues. Germline-derived CDR1 and CDR2 are SGHRS and YFSETQ. Assay used: immunoSEQ multiplex PCR; TCRdb lists only in-frame clones, some missing. The sample holds 35,000 to 55,000 clones; 85% to 90% are singletons and the top ten take approximately 5%. This TCR came from a female donor in good health, enrolled as a control in a pregnancy study. Specimen: peripheral blood, collected in the second trimester of pregnancy. The V gene is TRBV5-1, the J gene TRBJ1-1; 8 nucleotides align to TRBD1. The CDR3 nucleotides read TGCGCCAGCAGCCTCGGACAGGGTACATTGAACACTGAAGCTTTCTTT. It is translated as CASSLGQGTLNTEAFF. Full variable domain (missing parts from reference TRBV5-1 and TRBJ1-1): KAGVTQTPRYLIKTRGQQVTLSCSPISGHRSVSWYQQTPGQGLQFLFEYFSETQRNKGNFPGRFSGRQFSNSRSEMNVSTLELGDSALYLCASSLGQGTLNTEAFFGQGTRLTVV.